These 14 T cell receptor beta chains share one sample of origin, sequenced in a study of regulatory T cells in long-lasting Graves disease (TCRdb year 2021). In light of the paper, this sample's time point label describes: persistent/refractory GD, antithyroid drugs over 5 years with positive TRAb. For both TCR sequencing and RNA sequencing, RNA was extracted from PBMCs in TRIzol. Libraries were built with multiplex PCR. The data were produced on an Illumina HiSeq 4000. To build TCR beta libraries, CDR3 regions were amplified by Arm-PCR using iRepertoire HTBI primers. TCRdb redid the processing of the public reads, applying fastp at Q25 and MiXCR, and retained in-frame beta chains. CDR3 protein sequences are deduplicated, and each keeps its most common genes and DNA. The sample table lists some 370,000 distinct CDR3 sequences, roughly 24% of them with a count of one. The biggest ten clones account for less than 30% of the sample.

This specimen was peripheral blood mononuclear cells (PBMCs), taken when the disease was refractory, from a patient treated with antithyroid drugs. Receptor source: a woman aged 40 to 50 with Graves disease. Donor details come from another sample of the same person, matched by shared clones.

This chain joins TRBV12-3 or TRBV12-4 and TRBJ1-1; D is uncertain. CDR3 length equals 15 residues. Trimming pared 5 bases from V and 11 bases from J, leaving 24 bases between. CDR3 loop: CASSPYGGRGSDAFF. The DNA of the CDR3 is TGTGCCAGCAGTCCCTACGGCGGGAGAGGGTCGGATGCTTTCTTT.

The V call is TRBV7-6, the J call TRBJ2-1; a weak D match, TRBD2 (5 bases). The V and J ends lost 5 bases and 3 bases respectively, with 11 bases between them. This CDR3 is 14 amino acids long. Germline assignment: CDR1 SGHVS and CDR2 FNYEAQ. The CDR3 DNA sequence: TGTGCCAGCAGCCCGGGAATTAACTACAATGAGCAGTTCTTC. Its translation is CASSPGINYNEQFF.

Many counts were recorded for this clonotype. The rearrangement links TRBV20-1 to TRBJ1-2; D is ambiguous. The CDR3 is 12 residues long. V gave up 3 bases and J gave up 7 bases, with 12 bases separating them. Germline CDR1 DFQATT, CDR2 SNEGSKA (reference sequence). CDR3 sequence reads: CSASSRLGGYTF. The CDR3 bases are TGCAGTGCTAGTAGCCGGCTCGGTGGCTACACCTTC.

V gene TRBV20-1 combines with J gene TRBJ1-5; maybe TRBD1 (5 bases). V lost 2 bases, J lost 2 bases, and 13 bases lay in between. The germline V gene has CDR1 DFQATT and CDR2 SNEGSKA (reference sequence). There are 15 residues in the CDR3. CDR3: CSARKGEGGNQPQHF. The CDR3 region has the DNA TGCAGTGCTAGAAAAGGGGAAGGGGGCAATCAGCCCCAGCATTTT.

This clonotype was picked up many times. The chain links TRBV28 to TRBJ2-7, with D possibly being TRBD2 (6 bases). This CDR3 spans 14 amino acids. Between the trimmed V and J ends, which lost 1 base and 6 bases, there was a span of 13 bases. Germline CDR1 and CDR2: MDHEN and SYDVKM. For the CDR3, the DNA is TGTGCCAGCAGTTTATCGGGGGATTTGCTCGAGCAGTACTTC. Amino acid sequence: CASSLSGDLLEQYF.

This chain's CDR3 is CASSESAGVPHEQFF. CDR3 coding DNA: TGTGCCAGCAGTGAATCAGCGGGAGTTCCCCATGAGCAGTTCTTC. The rearrangement uses TRBV2 and TRBJ2-1; 8 positions agree with TRBD2. The V and J ends lost 2 bases and 8 bases, in that order; junction bases with no gene match: 8. The CDR3 has 15 residues. Germline V gives CDR1 SNHLY, CDR2 FYNNEI.

In its sample, this clonotype was seen a few times. The rearrangement uses TRBV5-1 and TRBJ1-2; 10 bases match TRBD1. J was trimmed by 3 bases and V by 4 bases; bases with no gene match: 12. The CDR3 is 17 amino acids. From germline, CDR1 is SGHRS and CDR2 YFSETQ. The CDR3 protein is CASSLGQGTLVDYGYTF. CDR3 nucleotide sequence: TGCGCCAGCAGCCTGGGACAGGGGACATTAGTGGACTATGGCTACACCTTC.

The rearrangement links TRBV20-1 to TRBJ2-1, with TRBD2 matching over 11 bases. The CDR3 loop spans 14 amino acids. V was pared by 4 bases and J by 4 bases, with 3 bases of the junction left unmatched. Germline-derived CDR1 and CDR2 are DFQATT and SNEGSKA (reference sequence). CDR3 coding DNA: TGCAGTGCTAAAGTAGCGGGAGGGTACAATGAGCAGTTCTTC. Residues: CSAKVAGGYNEQFF.

This clonotype occurred a few times. The CDR3 protein is CASSLVGDRADEQFF. DNA for the CDR3: TGTGCCAGCAGCTTAGTGGGGGACAGGGCTGATGAGCAGTTCTTC. The V call is TRBV7-2, the J call TRBJ2-1, with 9 bases identical to TRBD1. J gave up 8 bases and V 1 base, and 6 bases lay outside the gene matches. The CDR3 runs 15 residues. Germline assignment: CDR1 SGHTA and CDR2 FQGNSA.

The chain combines TRBV7-3 with TRBJ2-5; D call uncertain. The length of the CDR3 is 13 residues. The V end was cut by 3 bases, the J end by 0 bases, with 5 bases between. Germline V lookup: CDR1 SGHTA, CDR2 FQGTGA. The CDR3 DNA follows: TGTGCCAGCAGCTTTGACAACCAAGAGACCCAGTACTTC. Translating gives CASSFDNQETQYF.

Worth noting for this clonotype: This CDR3 fails to terminate in the conserved phenylalanine or tryptophan, so it likely reflects a read error. V gene TRBV2 combines with J gene TRBJ2-1, with TRBD2 matching 8 bases. Germline V gene lookup returns CDR1 SNHLY and CDR2 FYNNEI. Trimming took 4 bases from V and 0 from J; bases not matched to a gene: 2. CDR3 length: 15 amino acids. As DNA, the CDR3 is TGTGCCAGCAGTGTCAGCGGGAGCTCCTACAATGAGCAGTTCTCC. Amino acid sequence: CASSVSGSSYNEQFS.

V is TRBV18 and J is TRBJ2-7; 7 positions match TRBD1. Germline values: CDR1 KGHSH, CDR2 LQKENI. With 6 bases clipped from V and 2 bases from J, the junction kept 10 bases outside the gene matches. The CDR3 covers 15 residues. The CDR3 loop reads CASSPPTGTPYEQYF. DNA for the CDR3: TGTGCCAGCTCGCCTCCGACAGGGACCCCCTACGAGCAGTACTTC.

The J gene is TRBJ2-7, the V gene TRBV20-1; D tentatively fits TRBD1 or TRBD2 (5 bases each). The V and J ends lost 0 bases and 0 bases respectively, with 15 bases between them. Per the germline V gene, CDR1 is DFQATT and CDR2 is SNEGSKA (reference sequence). This CDR3 contains 16 residues. The CDR3 protein is CSARDLWGKTSYEQYF. Written as DNA, the CDR3 is TGCAGTGCTAGAGATCTCTGGGGGAAGACCTCCTACGAGCAGTACTTC.

In its sample, this clonotype was seen a few times. CDR3 in DNA: TGTGCCACCAGTGACTCTCGGACAGGGAATCAGCCCCAGCATTTT. This encodes CATSDSRTGNQPQHF. The genes are TRBV24-1 and TRBJ1-5; 8 positions match TRBD1. The V gene's germline CDR1 is KGHDR and CDR2 SFDVKD. This CDR3 region has 15 residues. The trim removed 4 bases at V and 4 bases at J, leaving 5 bases unmatched.